This passage covers 6 T cell receptor beta chains from one sample sequenced in a study of cytomegalovirus exposure and HLA in healthy donors. The PCR employed 60 Vbeta primers together with 13 Jbeta primers. Using immunoSEQ multiplex PCR, the repertoire was profiled, and TCRdb retains in-frame clones only, with some absent. The sample has over 150,000 clones; roughly 78% are singletons. Input material: PBMCs. The receptors here all came from a woman between 50 and 59 years old in good health and CMV-seropositive.

The chain has TRBV2 and TRBJ2-1; 9 bases agree with TRBD1. Germline CDR1 reads SNHLY; CDR2 reads FYNNEI. The length of the CDR3 is 16 residues. With 8 bases clipped from V and 7 bases from J, the junction kept 15 bases outside the gene matches. The CDR3 loop is CASSTPGDREINEQFF. The CDR3 nucleotides read TGTGCCAGCTCTACCCCGGGGGACAGGGAGATAAATGAGCAGTTCTTC.

The chain uses TRBV2 and TRBJ1-2, with TRBD1 matching 7 bases. Germline CDR1 is SNHLY and CDR2 is FYNNEI. There are 12 residues in the CDR3. J was trimmed by 9 bases and V by 2 bases; bases with no gene match: 3. CDR3 loop: CASSEPQGRYTF. For the CDR3, the DNA is TGTGCCAGCAGTGAACCACAGGGGCGCTACACCTTC.

The genes are TRBV5-1 and TRBJ1-3; D gene ambiguous. The ends were cut back, 0 bases at V and 1 base at J, with 11 bases in the middle. The CDR3 contains 16 residues. Per germline, CDR1 SGHRS and CDR2 YFSETQ. This CDR3 is CASSLGGKLSGNTIYF. The CDR3 DNA reads TGCGCCAGCAGCTTGGGAGGCAAACTTTCTGGAAACACCATATATTTT.

The chain links TRBV19 to TRBJ2-7; D may be TRBD1 (6 bases). The CDR3 contains 14 residues. Germline-derived CDR1 and CDR2 are LNHDA and SQIVND (reference sequence). The ends were cut back, 9 bases at V and 1 base at J, with 16 bases in the middle. The CDR3: CASRTVHSSYEQYF. The CDR3 DNA is TGTGCCAGCCGGACAGTTCATTCGTCCTACGAGCAGTACTTC.

The gene calls are TRBV2 and TRBJ1-5; 9 bases agree with TRBD1. CDR3 length: 14 residues. Germline-derived CDR1 and CDR2 are SNHLY and FYNNEI. V shed 10 bases, J shed 4 bases, and the junction held 8 bases outside the gene matches. CDR3 DNA: TGTGCCACCTGGACAGGGGAAACAAATCAGCCCCAGCATTTT. Its protein product is CATWTGETNQPQHF. Supplemented by reference TRBV2 and TRBJ1-5, the full variable domain reads EPEVTQTPSHQVTQMGQEVILRCVPISNHLYFYWYRQILGQKVEFLVSFYNNEISEKSEIFDDQFSVERPDGSNFTLKIRSTKLEDSAMYFCATWTGETNQPQHFGDGTRLSIL.

The CDR3 DNA follows: TGTGCCAGCAACTACGACAGCTATAATTCACCCCTCCACTTT. It yields the protein CASNYDSYNSPLHF. V usage is TRBV6-1 and J usage is TRBJ1-6; D is perhaps TRBD1 (5 bases). This CDR3 contains 14 residues. CDR1 and CDR2 from the germline V gene are MNHNS and SASEGT. Trimming cost V 7 bases and J 3 bases, with 10 bases left between them.